These 18 T cell receptor beta chains were sequenced from one sample in a study of T cell responses to AZD1222 COVID-19 vaccine. Profiled with immunoSEQ multiplex PCR; TCRdb holds only in-frame clones, not every one. Of approximately 150,000 clones in the sample, roughly nine tenths are singletons; the top ten hold around 1.8%. The material sequenced was peripheral blood, taken on day 0 of AZD1222 vaccination. The receptors were sampled from an adult in good health.

This clone was observed a handful of times. Within the sample, other DNA sequences also encode this same CDR3. The rearrangement links TRBV3-1 (or the pseudogene TRBV3-2) to TRBJ2-7; D tentatively fits TRBD1 or TRBD2 (5 bases each). CDR1 is LGHDT and CDR2 is YNNKEL in the germline V gene (reference sequence). V was trimmed by 4 bases and J by 3 bases, leaving 10 bases between them. This CDR3 comprises 13 residues. CDR3: CASSRGTGYEQYF. For the CDR3, the DNA is TGTGCCAGCAGCCGAGGGACCGGCTACGAGCAGTACTTC.

This clone was recorded once. The V call is TRBV6-6, the J call TRBJ1-1, with D unclear. This CDR3 spans 12 amino acids. Germline CDR1 and CDR2: MNHNY and SVGAGI (reference sequence). Trimming removed 4 bases from V and 11 bases from J, with 14 bases in between. DNA for the CDR3: TGTGCCAGCAGTTCATCCACGAATCGGGCTTTCTTT. Protein product: CASSSSTNRAFF.

J is TRBJ1-2 and V is TRBV6-1; the D gene is possibly TRBD1 (6 bases). The CDR3 consists of 14 residues. Trimming took 1 base from V and 5 from J, leaving 11 bases between them. CDR1 MNHNS and CDR2 SASEGT come from the germline V gene. CDR3 sequence reads: CASSEVSTGYGYTF. The CDR3 DNA reads as TGTGCCAGCAGTGAAGTATCAACAGGGTATGGCTACACCTTC.

V is TRBV27 and J is TRBJ2-2, with TRBD1 matching 10 bases. Germline loops: CDR1 MNHEY, CDR2 SMNVEV (reference sequence). V dropped 8 bases and J dropped 6; count of bases not matched to a gene: 3. The CDR3 sequence is 13 residues long. CDR3 DNA sequence: TGTGCCAGCCGGACAGGGGGTCCCGGGGAGCTGTTTTTT. Its protein product is CASRTGGPGELFF.

This chain connects TRBV18 to TRBJ1-6; weak D call: TRBD1 (6 bases). Trimming stripped 3 bases from V and 8 bases from J, with 11 bases between. The CDR3 has 14 residues. The germline V gene has CDR1 KGHSH and CDR2 LQKENI. In DNA, the CDR3 is TGTGCCAGCTCACCGACAGGAGGGGATTCACCCCTCCACTTT. Protein: CASSPTGGDSPLHF.

This sequence joins TRBV7-2 and TRBJ2-1; the match to TRBD1 covers 7 bases. The germline gives CDR1 SGHTA, CDR2 FQGNSA. The CDR3 is made up of 15 amino acids. Trimming at V came to 4 bases and at J to 7 bases, leaving 10 bases not matched to a gene. CDR3 sequence reads: CASSSIGTALNEQFF. CDR3 DNA sequence: TGTGCCAGCAGCTCCATCGGGACAGCCCTAAATGAGCAGTTCTTC.

This rearrangement joins TRBV15 to TRBJ2-7, with D uncertain. Per the germline V gene, CDR1 is LNHNV and CDR2 is YYDKDF (reference sequence). The length of the CDR3 is 13 residues. The V end was cut by 0 bases, the J end by 3 bases, with 6 bases between. CDR3 DNA: TGTGCCACCAGCAGAGACATCCGCTACGAGCAGTACTTC. It specifies CATSRDIRYEQYF.

V usage is TRBV20-1 and J usage is TRBJ2-7; 9 positions agree with TRBD1. V lost 3 bases and J lost 4; bases outside the gene matches: 4. The germline V gene encodes CDR1 DFQATT and CDR2 SNEGSKA (reference sequence). The CDR3 spans 13 residues. The CDR3 DNA reads TGCAGTGCTAGTACAGGGGGCCGATACGAGCAGTACTTC. This encodes CSASTGGRYEQYF.

The rearrangement uses TRBV4-2 and TRBJ2-2; D perhaps matches TRBD1 (5 bases). CDR1 and CDR2 from the germline V gene are LGHNA and YNFKEQ. CDR3 size: 16 residues. Deletions cut 0 bases from V and 0 bases from J, with 8 bases between. The CDR3 nucleotides read TGTGCCAGCAGCCAAGATCTAGGGGCGAACACCGGGGAGCTGTTTTTT. Amino acids: CASSQDLGANTGELFF.

The V gene is TRBV28, the J gene TRBJ2-7; D remains ambiguous. Trimming removed 6 bases at V and 5 bases at J, with 11 bases between. This CDR3 has 12 amino acids. Germline CDR1 and CDR2: MDHEN and SYDVKM. CDR3 nucleotide sequence: TGTGCCAGCAGGACGAGATCGGACGAGCAGTACTTC. It codes for CASRTRSDEQYF.

The J gene is TRBJ1-2, the V gene TRBV7-2; D not resolved. CDR1 and CDR2 (germline): SGHTA, FQGNSA. The V gene lost 6 bases and the J gene lost 2 bases, with 16 bases spanning the gap. CDR3 size: 15 residues. The CDR3 sequence: CASSPGQRSNYGYTF. The DNA for the CDR3 is TGTGCCAGCAGTCCCGGGCAGCGATCGAACTATGGCTACACCTTC.

The gene calls are TRBV2 and TRBJ1-3; 8 bases are shared with TRBD1. This CDR3 region has 15 residues. V lost 5 bases, J lost 3 bases, and 6 bases stayed unmatched. The germline V gene has CDR1 SNHLY and CDR2 FYNNEI. In DNA form, the CDR3 reads TGTGCCAGCAGTAGACAGGGGACAAATGGAAACACCATATATTTT. The encoded protein is CASSRQGTNGNTIYF.

V gene TRBV30 combines with J gene TRBJ1-2; no reliable D call. V gave up 4 bases and J gave up 0 bases, with 6 bases separating them. The CDR3 covers 12 residues. Germline V gene sequence: CDR1 GTSNPN, CDR2 SVGIG (reference sequence). The CDR3 sequence: CAWNRANYGYTF. In DNA, the CDR3 is TGTGCCTGGAATAGGGCTAACTATGGCTACACCTTC.

Written as DNA, the CDR3 is TGTGCCAGCAGCCCCCTCGATACGCAGTATTTT. This encodes CASSPLDTQYF. The chain recombines TRBV12-3 or TRBV12-4 with TRBJ2-3, with no clear D. The V gene lost 6 bases and the J gene lost 6 bases, with 7 bases spanning the gap. The CDR3 length is 11 residues.

In the case of this clone: The same CDR3 is also encoded by other DNA sequences in this sample. The chain carries TRBV19 and TRBJ1-2; D remains unclear. V was clipped by 7 bases and J by 0 bases, with 3 bases between them. CDR3 length: 11 residues. From germline, CDR1 is LNHDA and CDR2 SQIVND (reference sequence). CDR3 sequence: CASNSNYGYTF. The CDR3 nucleotides read TGTGCCAGTAATTCTAACTATGGCTACACCTTC.

CDR3 protein: CASSDGQGANEQFF. Written as DNA, the CDR3 is TGTGCCAGCAGTGACGGACAGGGGGCGAATGAGCAGTTCTTC. The V call is TRBV6-4, the J call TRBJ2-1, with TRBD1 identical over 11 bases. The CDR3 runs 14 residues. CDR1 and CDR2 from the germline V gene are MRHNA and SNTAGT. The junction had 1 base not matched to a gene; V was cut back by 2 bases and J by 7 bases.

The J gene is TRBJ1-2, the V gene TRBV9; D call uncertain. The CDR3 length is 15 residues. V was pared by 0 bases and J by 2 bases, with 11 bases between. Germline V gene data show CDR1 as SGDLS and CDR2 as YYNGEE. This CDR3 reads CASSVGEGANYGYTF. The CDR3 bases are TGTGCCAGCAGCGTAGGCGAAGGAGCAAACTATGGCTACACCTTC. The full variable domain, with the rest looked up from reference TRBV9 and TRBJ1-2, is DSGVTQTPKHLITATGQRVTLRCSPRSGDLSVYWYQQSLDQGLQFLIQYYNGEERAKGNILERFSAQQFPDLHSELNLSSLELGDSALYFCASSVGEGANYGYTFGSGTRLTVV.

The chain links TRBV4-1 to TRBJ1-1; D ambiguous. Germline values: CDR1 MGHRA, CDR2 YSYEKL. The CDR3 has 12 residues. V lost 4 bases and J lost 9, with 12 bases in between. CDR3 sequence reads: CASSPPARQAFF. For the CDR3, the DNA is TGCGCCAGCAGCCCCCCAGCGAGGCAAGCTTTCTTT.